In its sample, the clone carrying this TCR beta chain was seen once. This entry belongs to a study of blood T cell repertoires in COVID-19. Libraries were prepared by immunoSEQ multiplex PCR; TCRdb keeps only in-frame clonotypes and omits some of them. This sample has approximately 190,000 clones, with 83% found just once. Germline CDR1 and CDR2: MDHEN and SYDVKM. The CDR3 is made up of 14 amino acids. The V gene end was trimmed by 4 bases and the J gene end by 2 bases; junction bases not matched to a gene: 2. The rearrangement joins TRBV28 to TRBJ1-3; TRBD1 matches at 7 bases. Sequencing was performed on peripheral blood. This sequence originates from a woman in her thirties or forties with acute or convalescent COVID-19. The CDR3 reads CASSSTGTGNTIYF. The CDR3 DNA reads as TGTGCCAGCAGTTCGACAGGGACTGGAAACACCATATATTTT. Full variable domain (remainder filled in from reference TRBV28 and TRBJ1-3): DVKVTQSSRYLVKRTGEKVFLECVQDMDHENMFWYRQDPGLGLRLIYFSYDVKMKEKGDIPEGYSVSREKKERFSLILESASTNQTSMYLCASSSTGTGNTIYFGEGSWLTVV.